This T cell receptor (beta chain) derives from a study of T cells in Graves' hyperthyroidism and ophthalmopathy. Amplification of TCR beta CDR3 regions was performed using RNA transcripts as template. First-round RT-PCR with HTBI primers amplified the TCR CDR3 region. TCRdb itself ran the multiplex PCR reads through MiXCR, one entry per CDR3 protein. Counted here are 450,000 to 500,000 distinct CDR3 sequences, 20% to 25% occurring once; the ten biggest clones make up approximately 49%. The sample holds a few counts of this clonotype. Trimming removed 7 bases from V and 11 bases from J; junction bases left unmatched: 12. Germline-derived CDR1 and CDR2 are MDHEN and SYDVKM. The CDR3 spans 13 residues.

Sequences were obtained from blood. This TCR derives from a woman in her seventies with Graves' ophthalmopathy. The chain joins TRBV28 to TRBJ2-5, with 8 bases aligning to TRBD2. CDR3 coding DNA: TGTGCCAGCATCGGGGGGGGGGCAAGAGAGCAGTACTTC. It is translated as CASIGGGAREQYF.